These 26 T cell receptor beta chains originate from one sample sequenced in a study of blood T cells in healthy people across ages. Next came a second PCR, run for about 7 to 11 cycles, which used a sample-barcoded 5' primer along with a J-beta primer mix. TCRdb re-derived calls from the 5' RACE reads in MiXCR, one entry per CDR3 protein. The sample comprises roughly 1,700,000 distinct CDR3 sequences, approximately 30% of which are singletons, and about 7.7% rests with the top ten. The sequencing input was blood. These receptors were taken from a woman in her 30s in good health.

This clonotype was observed a few times. The chain joins TRBV5-1 to TRBJ2-7; the match to TRBD2 covers 11 bases. The CDR3 has 18 residues. The junction had 14 bases not matched to a gene; V was cut back by 4 bases and J by 2 bases. Germline CDR1 SGHRS, CDR2 YFSETQ. For the CDR3, the DNA is TGCGCCAGCAGCCCGAAGGGGGTTCTAGCGGGGGGCCCCTACGAGCAGTACTTC. It codes for CASSPKGVLAGGPYEQYF.

This clonotype was seen ten or more times. The chain uses TRBV7-9 and TRBJ2-5; D may be TRBD1 (5 bases). Germline values: CDR1 SEHNR, CDR2 FQNEAQ (reference sequence). V lost 5 bases and J lost 5, with 15 bases in between. This CDR3 spans 14 amino acids. The CDR3 region has the DNA TGTGCCAGCAGCGCGCCGTCTGGGGCGGAGACCCAGTACTTC. Protein sequence: CASSAPSGAETQYF.

As for this clonotype: A much bigger clone sits one base away, suggesting this may be a read error. The chain uses TRBV29-1 and TRBJ2-4; TRBD1 is a possible D gene (6 bases). The CDR3 totals 15 residues. The V gene lost 4 bases and the J gene lost 0 bases, with 13 bases spanning the gap. From germline, CDR1 is SQVTM and CDR2 ANQGSEA. CDR3 protein: CSVGELGGAKNIQYF. CDR3 DNA sequence: TGCAGCGTTGGCGAGTTAGGGGGAGCCAAAAACATTCAGTACTTC. The full variable domain, rest sourced from reference TRBV29-1 and TRBJ2-4, is SAVISQKPSRDICQRGTSLTIQCQVDSQVTMMFWYRQQPGQSLTLIATANQGSEATYESGFVIDKFPISRPNLTFSTLTVSNMSPEDSSIYLCSVGELGGAKNIQYFGAGTRLSVL.

This chain uses TRBV24-1 with TRBJ1-4; 8 bases are a match to TRBD1. Germline CDR1 is KGHDR and CDR2 is SFDVKD. Trimming cost V 3 bases and J 13 bases; bases outside gene matches: 3. CDR3 length equals 12 residues. CDR3 loop: CATSDRTGRLFF. CDR3 in DNA: TGTGCCACCAGTGATCGGACAGGGAGACTGTTTTTT.

This clonotype was counted ten times or more. The chain employs TRBV20-1 and TRBJ2-7; weak D call: TRBD2 (7 bases). The CDR3 has 13 amino acids. Per germline, CDR1 DFQATT and CDR2 SNEGSKA (reference sequence). The V end was cut by 0 bases, the J end by 6 bases, with 12 bases between. This CDR3 is CSARDQGGGEQYF. Written as DNA, the CDR3 is TGCAGTGCTAGAGATCAGGGAGGGGGCGAGCAGTACTTC.

This clonotype was observed once. The chain has TRBV7-2 and TRBJ1-1, with TRBD1 matching 7 bases. CDR1 and CDR2 from the germline V gene are SGHTA and FQGNSA. The V and J ends lost 5 bases and 3 bases, in that order; junction bases with no gene match: 12. The CDR3 consists of 16 residues. The chain's CDR3 is CASSDGDRVFHTEAFF. In DNA form, the CDR3 reads TGTGCCAGCAGCGACGGAGACAGGGTATTCCACACTGAAGCTTTCTTT.

This clonotype was counted at least ten times. The CDR3 DNA reads as TGCGCCAGCAGCTTGGCCCAGGGGAGGTACGAGCAGTACTTC. Residues: CASSLAQGRYEQYF. J is TRBJ2-7 and V is TRBV5-1; the D gene could be TRBD1 or TRBD2 (6 bases each). Between the trimmed V and J ends, which lost 0 bases and 4 bases, there was a span of 11 bases. This CDR3 is built from 14 residues. CDR1 is SGHRS and CDR2 is YFSETQ in the germline V gene.

At least ten counts were recorded for this clonotype. The V gene is TRBV7-2, the J gene TRBJ2-3; D remains unclear. The V gene lost 5 bases and the J gene lost 8 bases, with 14 bases spanning the gap. CDR3 length equals 13 residues. Germline CDR1 reads SGHTA; CDR2 reads FQGNSA. The CDR3, as DNA: TGTGCCAGCAGCACGGGTGTGCTAGGTACGCAGTATTTT. Amino acids: CASSTGVLGTQYF.

The V gene is TRBV4-3, the J gene TRBJ2-3; D uncertain. The length of the CDR3 is 15 residues. Trimming took off 4 bases at V and 0 bases at J, with 11 bases between the two ends. Germline-derived CDR1 and CDR2 are LGHNA and YSLEER. CDR3 bases: TGCGCCAGCAGCCGTATCGCGTCTAGCACAGATACGCAGTATTTT. Its translation: CASSRIASSTDTQYF.

This clonotype was seen a few times. This chain uses TRBV3-1 with TRBJ2-5; TRBD1 might be the D (6 bases). The CDR3 covers 17 residues. Germline V gives CDR1 LGHDT, CDR2 YNNKEL (reference sequence). Between the trimmed V and J ends, which lost 2 bases and 2 bases, there was a span of 18 bases. In nucleotides, the CDR3 is TGTGCCAGCAGCCAACTATCGGACAGAGAAGTTCAAGAGACCCAGTACTTC. Translated: CASSQLSDREVQETQYF.

This chain links TRBV20-1 with TRBJ1-1; tentatively, D is TRBD1 (6 bases). V shed 3 bases and J shed 1 base, with 9 bases lying between them. Germline V CDR1 and CDR2: DFQATT, SNEGSKA (reference sequence). This CDR3 region has 13 residues. CDR3 coding DNA: TGCAGTGCTAGGTCGGGGGCGAACACTGAAGCTTTCTTT. It is translated as CSARSGANTEAFF.

This clonotype showed up just a few times. The chain is built from TRBV9 and TRBJ2-2; TRBD2 matches at 12 bases. Per the germline V gene, CDR1 is SGDLS and CDR2 is YYNGEE. V trimming: 7 bases; J trimming: 2 bases; junction bases outside the gene matches: 12. The CDR3 extends over 18 amino acids. The CDR3 loop is CASGDWTSGDLNTGELFF. The CDR3, as DNA: TGTGCCAGCGGCGACTGGACTAGCGGGGACCTAAACACCGGGGAGCTGTTTTTT.

Remarks on this clonotype: This may be a read error: a much more frequent sequence differs by one nucleotide. The chain links TRBV5-6 to TRBJ2-3; D not resolved. The length of the CDR3 is 12 residues. CDR1 is SGHDT, CDR2 YYEEEE, per germline. The chain's CDR3 is CAGSTGRVTQYF. In nucleotides, the CDR3 is TGTGCCGGCAGCACCGGTCGTGTTACGCAGTATTTT.

In its sample, this clonotype was seen once. Mismatch with germline at one junction end may stem from a read error. DNA for the CDR3: TGTGTCAGCAGCCACGACGATTACGGGACCCAGTACTTC. Encoded protein: CVSSHDDYGTQYF. The chain carries TRBV7-2 and TRBJ2-5; D unclear. Germline assignment: CDR1 SGHTA and CDR2 FQGNSA. The CDR3 consists of 13 residues.

This clonotype came up a few times. The chain couples TRBV20-1 to TRBJ2-1; D gene unclear. This CDR3 contains 14 residues. Trimming cost V 5 bases and J 0 bases, with 11 bases left between them. CDR1 is DFQATT, CDR2 SNEGSKA, per germline (reference sequence). The CDR3 sequence is CSAEDLSSYNEQFF. In DNA, the CDR3 is TGCAGTGCTGAAGACCTGAGCTCCTACAATGAGCAGTTCTTC.

This clonotype was observed many times. V gene TRBV2 combines with J gene TRBJ1-2; TRBD1 aligns across 8 bases. The germline gives CDR1 SNHLY, CDR2 FYNNEI. With V trimmed by 7 bases and J by 4 bases, 11 bases remained unmatched. The CDR3 has 15 amino acids. This CDR3 is CASTLGQGEVYGYTF. The CDR3 bases are TGTGCCAGCACCCTCGGACAGGGAGAGGTCTATGGCTACACCTTC. The whole variable domain, filled in from reference TRBV2 and TRBJ1-2, reads EPEVTQTPSHQVTQMGQEVILRCVPISNHLYFYWYRQILGQKVEFLVSFYNNEISEKSEIFDDQFSVERPDGSNFTLKIRSTKLEDSAMYFCASTLGQGEVYGYTFGSGTRLTVV.

This clonotype was counted a few times. The rearrangement uses TRBV27 and TRBJ1-5; 11 nucleotides line up with TRBD1. The trim removed 4 bases at V and 6 bases at J, leaving 8 bases unmatched. The CDR3 totals 16 residues. Germline lookup yields CDR1 MNHEY and CDR2 SMNVEV (reference sequence). The CDR3 is CASSSGTGGLVQPQHF. The CDR3 bases are TGTGCCAGCAGTTCAGGGACAGGGGGGCTGGTTCAGCCCCAGCATTTT.

The chain combines TRBV5-1 with TRBJ1-1; D call uncertain. The V and J ends lost 4 bases and 2 bases respectively, with 12 bases between them. The CDR3 consists of 14 residues. The germline V gene encodes CDR1 SGHRS and CDR2 YFSETQ. The CDR3 sequence: CASSEAAGNTEAFF. CDR3 DNA: TGCGCCAGCAGCGAGGCCGCGGGTAACACTGAAGCTTTCTTT.

This clonotype appeared a single time. This may be a read error, as it is one base from a much larger clone. The rearrangement joins TRBV6-6 to TRBJ2-1; 8 positions match TRBD1. Germline lookup yields CDR1 MNHNY and CDR2 SVGAGI (reference sequence). The CDR3 runs 13 residues. The CDR3 protein is CASSTGTGNEQLF. CDR3 sequence (DNA): TGTGCCAGCAGTACCGGGACAGGCAATGAGCAGCTCTTC.

A single count supports this clonotype. Written as DNA, the CDR3 is TGTGCCAGCAGCTTGGAGGTTCCCAGGTGGGCCTACGAGCAGTACTTC. Its protein product is CASSLEVPRWAYEQYF. The chain uses TRBV5-6 and TRBJ2-7; D not resolved. The CDR3 loop spans 16 amino acids. Looked up from germline, CDR1 is SGHDT and CDR2 is YYEEEE. V gave up 0 bases and J gave up 2 bases, with 15 bases separating them.

The V gene is TRBV12-3 or TRBV12-4, the J gene TRBJ1-5; weak D call: TRBD1 (5 bases). The CDR3 spans 15 residues. Trimming shortened V by 1 base and J by 5 bases, and 12 bases separated the two germline ends. CDR3 DNA: TGTGCCAGCAGTTTAGGAGGGGCTGATCATCAGCCCCAGCATTTT. This codes for CASSLGGADHQPQHF.

DNA for the CDR3: TGCAGTGCTAGCCCACCGGGGGTTAGAGGTTGGCAGCCCCAGCATTTT. Residues: CSASPPGVRGWQPQHF. This chain connects TRBV20-1 to TRBJ1-5; a possible D gene is TRBD1 (5 bases). Germline V gives CDR1 DFQATT, CDR2 SNEGSKA (reference sequence). This CDR3 has 16 residues. The V gene lost 3 bases and the J gene lost 7 bases, with 22 bases spanning the gap.

This clonotype was found a few times. The V gene is TRBV7-2, the J gene TRBJ2-5; 8 positions agree with TRBD2. CDR3 length: 15 amino acids. V shed 5 bases and J 11 bases; nucleotides not matched to a gene: 16. The V gene's germline CDR1 is SGHTA and CDR2 FQGNSA. As DNA, the CDR3 is TGTGCCAGCAGCAGCTCCGGGGGGGCTTCCAATGAGCAGTACTTC. Protein: CASSSSGGASNEQYF.

The J gene is TRBJ2-7, the V gene TRBV5-1; perhaps TRBD1 as D (6 bases). The germline V gene encodes CDR1 SGHRS and CDR2 YFSETQ. Between the trimmed V and J ends, which lost 7 bases and 3 bases, there was a span of 17 bases. CDR3 length: 14 amino acids. CDR3 sequence: CASFDRDIGYEQYF. The DNA for the CDR3 is TGCGCCAGCTTCGATAGGGACATTGGCTACGAGCAGTACTTC.

The CDR3 region is CASSLSGGLEAFF. CDR3 DNA sequence: TGTGCCAGCAGTTTATCGGGAGGGCTGGAAGCTTTCTTT. The rearrangement joins TRBV12-3 or TRBV12-4 to TRBJ1-1; D call uncertain. Deletions cut 2 bases from V and 8 bases from J, with 12 bases between. This CDR3 contains 13 residues.

To note about this clonotype: At one boundary the junction diverges from the germline segment, which might be a read error. This chain uses TRBV6-6 with TRBJ1-4; D gene ambiguous. The V gene's germline CDR1 is MNHNY and CDR2 SVGAGI (reference sequence). This CDR3 is built from 15 residues. The CDR3 sequence: CANSYSGEVNEKLFF. In nucleotides, the CDR3 is TGTGCCAACAGTTACTCTGGTGAAGTTAATGAAAAACTGTTTTTT.